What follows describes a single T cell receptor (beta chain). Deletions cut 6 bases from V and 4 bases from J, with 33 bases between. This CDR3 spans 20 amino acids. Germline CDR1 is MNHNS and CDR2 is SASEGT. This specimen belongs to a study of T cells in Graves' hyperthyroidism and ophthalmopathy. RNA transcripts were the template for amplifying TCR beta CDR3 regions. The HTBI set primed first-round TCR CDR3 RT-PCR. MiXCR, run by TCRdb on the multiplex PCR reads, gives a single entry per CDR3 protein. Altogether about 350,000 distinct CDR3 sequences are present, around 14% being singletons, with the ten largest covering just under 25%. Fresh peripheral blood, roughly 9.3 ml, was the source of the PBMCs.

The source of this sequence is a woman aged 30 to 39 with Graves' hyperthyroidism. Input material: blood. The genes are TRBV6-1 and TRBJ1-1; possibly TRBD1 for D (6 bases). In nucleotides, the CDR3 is TGTGCCAGCAGCCCGGGCCCTGCCAGGGGCGCTATGCTTGGTGGCACTGAAGCTTTCTTT. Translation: CASSPGPARGAMLGGTEAFF.